This entry concerns a single T cell receptor beta chain. Germline V gives CDR1 MNHEY, CDR2 SVGAGI. This CDR3 region has 15 residues. The V gene end was trimmed by 6 bases and the J gene end by 7 bases; junction bases not matched to a gene: 7. Libraries were prepared by immunoSEQ multiplex PCR; TCRdb keeps only in-frame clonotypes and omits some of them. The sample holds over 200,000 clones, 65% to 90% seen once. The data derive from a study of blood T cell repertoires in COVID-19. This sequence joins TRBV6-5 and TRBJ2-1; 12 bases match TRBD2. Material for sequencing was peripheral blood. The receptor was derived from a human donor in a cohort sampled during active COVID-19. CDR3 sequence reads: CASRPGLAGLNEQFF. Here the CDR3 DNA reads TGTGCCAGCAGGCCAGGACTAGCGGGATTGAATGAGCAGTTCTTC.